This T cell receptor beta chain comes out of a study of neurological immune-mediated disorders. Study conclusions and caveats: The greatest TCR clonal expansion appeared in HTLV-1-associated myelopathy and the smallest, falling below healthy controls, in multiple sclerosis.

There are many counts of this clonotype. The antigen is not known. The germline CDR1 and CDR2 sequences are DFQATT and SNEGSKA (reference sequence). With 1 base clipped from V and 8 bases from J, the junction kept 18 bases outside the gene matches. This CDR3 has 17 residues. Time point indicated: technical triplicate 2. It was by 5'RACE with 10-nucleotide random UMIs that the cDNA was made. A single record per CDR3 protein comes from TCRdb applying MiXCR to the 5' RACE reads. The data contain approximately 30,000 distinct CDR3 sequences, roughly 14% of them seen just once; the ten biggest clones take up around 5%.

V usage is TRBV20-1 and J usage is TRBJ2-7, with 9 positions matching TRBD2. The specimen was CD4+ T cells from blood. This sequence was found in a female donor with HTLV-1-associated myelopathy (HAM/TSP). CDR3 sequence (DNA): TGCAGTGCTAGAGTTAGCGGGAGAGGTACGAGTGGCCTCAAGCAGTACTTC. Translated: CSARVSGRGTSGLKQYF.